These T cell receptor beta chains were read from a single sample in a study of neurological immune-mediated disorders. Each CDR3 protein gets one entry after TCRdb re-called the 5' RACE reads with MiXCR. The top ten clones hold 2% to 2.5% of a sample with 70,000 to 90,000 distinct CDR3 sequences, approximately 5% of them seen once. Sample: PBMCs. These receptors originate from a woman aged 25 to 39 with multiple sclerosis. CDR3s include the opening cysteine and the closing phenylalanine or tryptophan. The D gene is left open where the match is weak. Only some rows state a clone size, as once, few, many or a class for expanded clones.

clone_size,d_call,j_call,v_call,cdr3_nt,cdr3_aa
NA,NA,TRBJ2-2,TRBV5-1,TGCGCCAGCAGCTTGACGAGGGGCACCGGGGAGCTGTTTTTT,CASSLTRGTGELFF
many,NA,TRBJ1-2,TRBV10-3,TGTGCCACCAAACCAGGGATTCTCACGGACTTCAACTATGGGGGCTACACCTTC,CATKPGILTDFNYGGYTF
many,TRBD2,TRBJ2-3,TRBV5-1,TGCGCCAGCAGCTTGGAGCGGGGGCTAGATACGCAGTATTTT,CASSLERGLDTQYF
many,TRBD2,TRBJ2-2,TRBV28,TGTGCCAGCCGAAAGACTAGCGGGTACACCGGGGAGCTGTTTTTT,CASRKTSGYTGELFF
many,NA,TRBJ2-1,TRBV7-2,TGTGCCAGCAGCTTCAAAACGGGGCAAATCTACAATGAGCAGTTCTTC,CASSFKTGQIYNEQFF
many,TRBD1,TRBJ1-6,TRBV20-1,TGCAGTGCTAGAAACCCTCGGACAGGGGGTGGTTCACCCCTCCACTTT,CSARNPRTGGGSPLHF
many,NA,TRBJ2-2,TRBV10-3,TGTGCCCACGGGGGCGGGAACGGGGAGCTGTTTTTT,CAHGGGNGELFF
many,NA,TRBJ2-3,TRBV5-1,TGCGCCAGCAGCTTGAGCGGGAGCACAGATACGCAGTATTTT,CASSLSGSTDTQYF
many,NA,TRBJ2-3,TRBV20-1,TGCAGTGCCAATGCCCAGGCGAATACGCAGTATTTT,CSANAQANTQYF
few,TRBD1,TRBJ1-1,TRBV5-6,TGTGCCAGCAGCTATTGGGACAGCGAAGCTTTCTTT,CASSYWDSEAFF
many,NA,TRBJ2-1,TRBV2,TGTGCCAGCAGTTGGAGTGCAAATGAGCAGTTCTTC,CASSWSANEQFF
many,NA,TRBJ2-2,TRBV12-3/TRBV12-4,TGTGCCAGCAGTTTCCGCAGGGGTTTGGACACCGGGGAGCTGTTTTTT,CASSFRRGLDTGELFF
NA,NA,TRBJ2-1,TRBV14,TGTGCCAGCAGCCACCTCGGGACAATTAATGAGCAGTTCTTC,CASSHLGTINEQFF
few,NA,TRBJ1-4,TRBV7-9,TGTGCCAGCAGCTTCGACGCGAAGGGGAAACTGTTTTTT,CASSFDAKGKLFF
many,TRBD2,TRBJ2-1,TRBV7-8,TGTGCCAGCAGCTTAGGTAGACTAGCGCTAAACAATGAGCAGTTCTTC,CASSLGRLALNNEQFF
NA,NA,TRBJ2-5,TRBV20-1,TGCAGTGCTAGTCGGCAAAGTACCCAAGAGACCCAGTACTTC,CSASRQSTQETQYF
many,NA,TRBJ2-5,TRBV5-1,TGCGCCAGCAGCGTGGGGGTAACGCAAGAGACCCAGTACTTC,CASSVGVTQETQYF
NA,NA,TRBJ1-2,TRBV30,TGTGCCTGGAGTGTACCGCCCCCCGGGACACAATACTATGGCTACACCTTC,CAWSVPPPGTQYYGYTF
many,TRBD1,TRBJ1-1,TRBV19,TGTGCCAGTAGTACAGGGGGCTCGGGTACTGAAGCTTTCTTT,CASSTGGSGTEAFF
many,NA,TRBJ1-5,TRBV12-3/TRBV12-4,TGTGCCAGCAGTTTTAGCCTCGCGGAGCCCCAGCATTTT,CASSFSLAEPQHF
many,TRBD2,TRBJ2-1,TRBV12-3/TRBV12-4,TGTGCCAGCAGACGGGGGGGGGCTGAGCAGTTCTTC,CASRRGGAEQFF
many,TRBD2,TRBJ2-3,TRBV20-1,TGCAGTGCTCCCCATGGAACGGGAGGGACCACAGATACGCAGTATTTT,CSAPHGTGGTTDTQYF
many,NA,TRBJ2-1,TRBV29-1,TGCAGCGTTAGATCGGACTCCTACAATGAGCAGTTCTTC,CSVRSDSYNEQFF
few,NA,TRBJ2-7,TRBV12-3/TRBV12-4,TGTGCCAGCAGTTTTAGGGGGAGGAACTACGAGCAGTACTTC,CASSFRGRNYEQYF
many,NA,TRBJ2-5,TRBV7-2,TGTGCCAGCAGCCGCGGCGGGGTCATCGGGGAGACCCAGTACTTC,CASSRGGVIGETQYF
many,NA,TRBJ2-1,TRBV5-1,TGCGCCAGTACTCTGGGGGGGCTCCACCCCAATGAGCAGTTCTTC,CASTLGGLHPNEQFF
many,NA,TRBJ2-2,TRBV5-1,TGCGCCAGCAGCTTGACAGCGAACACCGGGGAGCTGTTTTTT,CASSLTANTGELFF
many,TRBD1,TRBJ2-3,TRBV9,TGTGCCAGCAGCTTAACCCCATACAGGGGCCTCACAGATACGCAGTATTTT,CASSLTPYRGLTDTQYF
many,NA,TRBJ1-2,TRBV5-1,TGCGCCAGCAGCTTGTCCCAGGATTCCGGGGTAGGCTACACCTTC,CASSLSQDSGVGYTF
NA,TRBD2,TRBJ2-1,TRBV20-1,TGCGCTAGCGGGGGGAATGAGCAGTTCTTC,CASGGNEQFF
many,NA,TRBJ2-3,TRBV5-1,TGCGCCAGCAGCTTGGTAGGACAGAGCACAGATACGCAGTATTTT,CASSLVGQSTDTQYF
many,NA,TRBJ1-1,TRBV20-1,TGCAGTGCTAGAACGCCGGGAGCTTTCTTT,CSARTPGAFF
NA,NA,TRBJ1-4,TRBV5-1,TGCGCCAGCAGAGCAGGGGAGGAGTATGAAAAACTGTTTTTT,CASRAGEEYEKLFF
many,NA,TRBJ2-1,TRBV20-1,TGCAGTGCTAGGAGGGGATGGGACAATGAGCAGTTCTTC,CSARRGWDNEQFF
many,NA,TRBJ2-7,TRBV20-1,TGCAGTGCTTCGACTAGGCCAATCGACGAGCAGTACTTC,CSASTRPIDEQYF